Below are 12 T cell receptor beta chains sequenced from a single sample in a study of shared clonotypes between healthy human individuals. Sequenced by immunoSEQ multiplex PCR; TCRdb stores in-frame clones only, minus some. The sample carries about 2.3 million clones, more than 85% recorded once. Material for sequencing was naive CD4+ T cells from PBMCs. Subset indicated: CD45RA+ positively selected. Receptors were obtained from a man aged 18-30 years in good health. Some clones in this sample may be carry-over from other donors' samples.

The rearrangement links TRBV5-8 to TRBJ2-1; the D is unclear. V gave up 5 bases and J gave up 3 bases, with 12 bases separating them. The CDR3 sequence is 14 residues long. CDR1 SGHTS and CDR2 YDEGEE come from the germline V gene. The CDR3 DNA follows: TGTGCCAGCAGAACCGACAAGTACTACAATGAGCAGTTCTTC. It is translated as CASRTDKYYNEQFF.

V usage is TRBV28 and J usage is TRBJ2-6; D gene uncertain. Germline V CDR1 and CDR2: MDHEN, SYDVKM. Trimming took 5 bases from V and 1 from J, leaving 6 bases between them. The CDR3 is 14 amino acids. For the CDR3, the DNA is TGTGCCAGCAGTATGCATTCTGGGGCCAACGTCCTGACTTTC. It encodes CASSMHSGANVLTF.

The V and J genes are TRBV4-1 and TRBJ1-5, with D unresolved. Germline V gene lookup returns CDR1 MGHRA and CDR2 YSYEKL. With 4 bases removed from V and 3 bases from J, the gap between germline ends came to 13 bases. The CDR3 is 15 amino acids. In DNA form, the CDR3 reads TGCGCCAGCAGCCCGGGTGACAAGGTCAATCAGCCCCAGCATTTT. Translation gives CASSPGDKVNQPQHF.

The chain links TRBV6-1 to TRBJ2-2; D is undetermined. CDR1 and CDR2 from the germline V gene are MNHNS and SASEGT. This CDR3 comprises 14 residues. The V end lost 8 bases, the J end lost 0 bases, and 10 bases lay between the germline ends. The CDR3 region is CASSWAANTGELFF. The DNA of the CDR3 is TGTGCCAGCTCGTGGGCAGCGAACACCGGGGAGCTGTTTTTT.

The V gene is TRBV9, the J gene TRBJ2-5; 8 bases line up with TRBD2. The CDR3 runs 16 residues. J was trimmed by 1 base and V by 0 bases; bases with no gene match: 5. Germline V gene data show CDR1 as SGDLS and CDR2 as YYNGEE. Here the CDR3 reads CASSVGNGRAQETQYF. DNA for the CDR3: TGTGCCAGCAGCGTAGGAAACGGGAGGGCCCAAGAGACCCAGTACTTC.

The chain combines TRBV25-1 with TRBJ1-4; D remains ambiguous. The V and J ends lost 2 bases and 2 bases respectively, with 9 bases between them. CDR3 length: 15 amino acids. CDR1 is MGHDK and CDR2 is SYGVNS in the germline V gene. Here the CDR3 DNA reads TGTGCCAGCAGTGAACTGGGTATGACTAATGAAAAACTGTTTTTT. This encodes CASSELGMTNEKLFF.

CDR3 sequence (DNA): TGTGCCAGCAGCCGAGGCCTACAACAGGGGAACACAGATACGCAGTATTTT. Encoded protein: CASSRGLQQGNTDTQYF. The chain joins TRBV7-9 to TRBJ2-3; 7 positions match TRBD1. The junction had 13 bases not matched to a gene; V was cut back by 5 bases and J by 2 bases. This CDR3 has 17 amino acids. Germline V gene data show CDR1 as SEHNR and CDR2 as FQNEAQ (reference sequence).

The rearrangement links TRBV5-1 to TRBJ2-1; 8 positions match TRBD2. The CDR3 sequence is 16 residues long. The germline V gene encodes CDR1 SGHRS and CDR2 YFSETQ. Trimming took 0 bases from V and 4 from J; bases not matched to a gene: 6. CDR3 region: CASSLALAGPYNEQFF. Written as DNA, the CDR3 is TGCGCCAGCAGCTTGGCGCTAGCGGGTCCTTACAATGAGCAGTTCTTC.

Regarding this clone: The germline gene is not matched at one end of the junction; a read error may be the cause. The chain couples TRBV4-2 to TRBJ2-7; unclear D gene. The CDR3 loop spans 15 amino acids. Germline lookup yields CDR1 LGHNA and CDR2 YNFKEQ. The CDR3 loop reads CASSQDPWSSNEQYF. CDR3 in DNA: TGTGCCAGCAGCCAAGACCCTTGGTCCTCCAACGAGCAGTACTTC.

This clone occurred a few times. This chain joins TRBV5-4 and TRBJ1-1; D not resolved. CDR3 size: 13 residues. Germline V gives CDR1 SGHNT, CDR2 YYREEE (reference sequence). Trimming left V 4 bases short and J 1 base short, with 8 bases between. Written as DNA, the CDR3 is TGTGCCAGCAGCCTGCCACGGAACACTGAAGCTTTCTTT. Its protein is CASSLPRNTEAFF.

This chain connects TRBV5-6 to TRBJ1-6; D might be TRBD1 (5 bases). Trimming removed 4 bases at V and 8 bases at J, with 22 bases between. Germline-derived CDR1 and CDR2 are SGHDT and YYEEEE. The CDR3 extends over 17 amino acids. DNA of the CDR3: TGTGCCAGCAGCCTGGGCCTTGGGGGGAATATGGATTCACCCCTCCACTTT. It is translated as CASSLGLGGNMDSPLHF.

This chain connects TRBV5-1 to TRBJ2-5; TRBD2 agrees at 10 bases. Germline trimming cut 6 bases from V and 5 bases from J; bases unmatched to any gene: 10. Germline V gene sequence: CDR1 SGHRS, CDR2 YFSETQ. The CDR3 spans 15 residues. The CDR3 DNA sequence: TGCGCCAGCATGCCAAATAGCGGGAGGACGGAGACCCAGTACTTC. This encodes CASMPNSGRTETQYF.